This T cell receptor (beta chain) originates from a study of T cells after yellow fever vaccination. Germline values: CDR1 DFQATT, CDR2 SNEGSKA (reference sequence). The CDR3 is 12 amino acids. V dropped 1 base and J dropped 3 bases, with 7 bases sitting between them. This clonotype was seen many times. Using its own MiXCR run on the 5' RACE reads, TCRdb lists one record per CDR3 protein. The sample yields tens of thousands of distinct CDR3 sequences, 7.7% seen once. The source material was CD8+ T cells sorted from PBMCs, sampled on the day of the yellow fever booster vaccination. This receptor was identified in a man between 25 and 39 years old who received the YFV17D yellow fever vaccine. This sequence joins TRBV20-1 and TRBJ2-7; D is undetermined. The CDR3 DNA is TGCAGTGCTAGAGCTACCGACTACGAGCAGTACTTC. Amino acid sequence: CSARATDYEQYF.